This TCR beta chain emerged from a study of a mutant IDH1 vaccine in newly diagnosed glioma. Trimming took 7 bases from V and 5 from J, leaving 17 bases between them. Germline CDR1 is SNHLY and CDR2 is FYNNEI. This CDR3 region has 14 residues. Time point defined: week 35, safety follow-up. All doses held 300 ug of mutant IDH1 20-mer peptide, with topical imiquimod. Clones were sequenced by immunoSEQ multiplex PCR, and TCRdb holds only the in-frame ones, with some missing. This sample has around 44,000 clones, with approximately 79% found just once. For this clone: Antigen unknown.

The TCR sequence derives from a man aged 35 to 55 with glioma. This specimen consisted of PBMCs, obtained from a glioma patient whose treatment included an IDH1 peptide vaccine. The chain combines TRBV2 with TRBJ1-2; the D gene is possibly TRBD1 (6 bases). The CDR3, as DNA: TGTGCCAGCACCGGAGGGGCAGGGGAATATGGCTACACCTTC. It encodes CASTGGAGEYGYTF.